The rows below give T cell receptor beta chains drawn from one sample of a study of blood T cell repertoires in COVID-19. Libraries were prepared by immunoSEQ multiplex PCR; TCRdb keeps only in-frame clonotypes and omits some of them. In the table there are a few hundred thousand clones, around 87% of which are singletons. Sequenced input: peripheral blood. The receptor set was obtained from a woman aged 70-85 years with active or convalescent COVID-19. Each CDR3 is given with its conserved first and last residue. A D gene is named only where the DNA matches it firmly. Clone size is shown for a subset of rows, as once, few, many or a class of expanded clone.

v_gene	j_gene	abundance	d_gene	CDR3aa	CDR3nt
TRBV4-3	TRBJ2-1	-	TRBD1	CASSPGQGAYNEQFF	TGCGCCAGCAGCCCCGGACAGGGCGCGTACAATGAGCAGTTCTTC
TRBV9	TRBJ2-7	-	TRBD2	CASSVAGGNNYEQYF	TGTGCCAGCAGCGTAGCGGGGGGGAACAACTACGAGCAGTACTTC
TRBV10-1	TRBJ2-7	-	TRBD1	CASSGTGYEQYF	TGCGCCAGCAGTGGGACAGGCTACGAGCAGTACTTC
TRBV25-1	TRBJ2-1	-	-	CASSELGQGDHNEQFF	TGTGCCAGCAGTGAATTGGGGCAGGGTGACCACAATGAGCAGTTCTTC
TRBV18	TRBJ1-4	-	-	CASSPDRLRATNEKLFF	TGTGCCAGCTCACCAGATAGGTTACGGGCAACTAATGAAAAACTGTTTTTT
TRBV12-5	TRBJ1-1	-	TRBD1	CASDLQGLEDTEAFF	TGTGCTAGTGACTTACAGGGGTTAGAGGACACTGAAGCTTTCTTT
TRBV4-3	TRBJ1-1	-	-	CASSQDAGPTAAFF	TGCGCCAGCAGCCAAGATGCGGGACCAACGGCGGCTTTCTTT
TRBV3-1/TRBV3-2	TRBJ2-2	-	-	CASSFSGEAGELFF	TGTGCCAGCAGCTTTTCAGGGGAAGCCGGGGAGCTGTTTTTT
TRBV7-3	TRBJ2-7	-	-	CASSPYLRPYEQYF	TGTGCCAGCAGCCCCTATCTGCGGCCCTACGAGCAGTACTTC
TRBV7-3	TRBJ2-1	-	-	CASSFQGGALYNEQFF	TGTGCCAGCAGCTTCCAGGGAGGTGCCTTATACAATGAGCAGTTCTTC
TRBV4-1	TRBJ1-4	-	-	CASSQGGFSEKLFF	TGCGCCAGCAGCCAAGGAGGGTTTAGTGAAAAACTGTTTTTT
TRBV7-8	TRBJ1-5	-	-	CASSLIAGSRQPQHF	TGTGCCAGCAGCCTTATCGCGGGTAGCCGTCAGCCCCAGCATTTT
TRBV19	TRBJ1-2	-	TRBD1	CASSTTGGDGYTF	TGTGCCAGTAGTACTACAGGGGGCGATGGCTACACCTTC
TRBV21-1	TRBJ2-7	-	-	CASSTSEGTGLEQYF	TGTGCCAGCAGCACCTCGGAGGGCACGGGCCTCGAGCAGTACTTC
TRBV29-1	TRBJ2-1	-	-	CSVEVGSYNEQFF	TGCAGCGTTGAAGTGGGCAGTTACAATGAGCAGTTCTTC
TRBV9	TRBJ1-2	-	TRBD1	CASSVGGGRSSFYGYTF	TGTGCCAGCAGCGTAGGAGGGGGCCGATCTTCGTTCTATGGCTACACCTTC
TRBV24-1	TRBJ2-6	-	-	CATSLARGYGANVLTF	TGTGCCACCTCTCTGGCCCGGGGATATGGGGCCAACGTCCTGACTTTC
TRBV5-5	TRBJ1-5	-	-	CASSRDIGNQPQHF	TGTGCCAGCAGCCGGGACATCGGCAATCAGCCCCAGCATTTT
TRBV7-2	TRBJ2-7	many	TRBD1	CASSPFGTGEYEQYF	TGTGCCAGCAGCCCCTTCGGGACAGGGGAGTACGAGCAGTACTTC
TRBV3-1/TRBV3-2	TRBJ1-6	-	-	CASSQDSPFGGGGNSPLHF	TGTGCCAGCAGCCAAGACTCCCCTTTTGGGGGAGGTGGGAATTCACCCCTCCACTTT
TRBV6-5	TRBJ1-4	-	-	CASSPLGSSNEKLFF	TGTGCCAGCAGTCCCCTAGGAAGCTCTAATGAAAAACTGTTTTTT
TRBV5-1	TRBJ2-1	-	-	CASSEFSGRGSEQFF	TGCGCCAGCAGCGAATTTAGCGGACGGGGGTCTGAGCAGTTCTTC
TRBV19	TRBJ1-5	-	-	CAISGGGNQPQHF	TGTGCCATAAGTGGGGGGGGGAATCAGCCCCAGCATTTT
TRBV29-1	TRBJ1-1	-	TRBD1	CSVGQGYTEAFF	TGCAGCGTGGGACAGGGGTACACTGAAGCTTTCTTT
TRBV3-1/TRBV3-2	TRBJ2-2	-	TRBD2	CASSQRTRAGVANTGELFF	TGTGCCAGCAGCCAAAGAACCAGAGCGGGGGTGGCGAACACCGGGGAGCTGTTTTTT
TRBV6-6	TRBJ1-6	-	-	CASMGDRLVNSPLHF	TGTGCCAGCATGGGGGACCGACTAGTTAATTCACCCCTCCACTTT
TRBV7-2	TRBJ2-1	-	TRBD1	CASSSTTRQGNEQFF	TGTGCCAGCAGCTCCACGACCCGACAGGGGAATGAGCAGTTCTTC
TRBV6-5	TRBJ1-2	-	-	CASRTPGGANYGYTF	TGTGCCAGCAGGACCCCGGGAGGAGCTAACTATGGCTACACCTTC
TRBV9	TRBJ1-5	-	-	CASSVGSEGQPQHF	TGTGCCAGCAGCGTAGGATCAGAGGGTCAGCCCCAGCATTTT
TRBV5-1	TRBJ1-4	-	TRBD1	CASSLGQANEKLFF	TGCGCCAGCAGCTTAGGACAGGCCAATGAAAAACTGTTTTTT
TRBV12-5	TRBJ1-1	-	-	CASGLGPEVAFF	TGTGCTAGTGGTTTGGGACCGGAGGTAGCTTTCTTT
TRBV6-5	TRBJ1-6	-	-	CAIKRSGYNSPLHF	TGTGCCATTAAAAGGTCCGGGTATAATTCACCCCTCCACTTT
TRBV7-3	TRBJ2-7	-	TRBD1	CASGDRVGYEQYF	TGTGCCAGCGGGGACAGGGTAGGCTACGAGCAGTACTTC
TRBV19	TRBJ1-2	-	-	CASSVPNRVNYGYTF	TGTGCCAGTAGTGTACCTAACAGGGTTAACTATGGCTACACCTTC
TRBV3-1/TRBV3-2	TRBJ1-6	-	TRBD1	CASSPGTANTLHF	TGTGCCAGCAGCCCCGGGACAGCGAACACCCTCCACTTT